A selection of T cell receptor beta chains follows, all from one sample in a study of T cell responses to AZD1222 COVID-19 vaccine. The method was immunoSEQ multiplex PCR; TCRdb's version includes in-frame clones alone and lacks a portion of them. Of around 80,000 clones listed, about 80% are singletons. Sequencing used peripheral blood, obtained 28 days after the second AZD1222 dose. The origin of the receptors is an adult who received the AZD1222 COVID-19 vaccine. The CDR3 runs from the conserved cysteine through the conserved F or W. Part of the rows lack a size; the others show once, few, many or a class for expanded clones.

TRBJ2-2 TRBV29-1 - CSVLPRTAGELFF
TRBJ2-2 TRBV19 - CASNGRFTNTGELFF
TRBJ2-7 TRBV5-1 once CASSTDRGQDEQYF
TRBJ2-1 TRBV14 - CASSQVIQDWTLNEQFF
TRBJ1-2 TRBV5-4 - CASSLPTGPYTF
TRBJ2-4 TRBV6-5 - CASSPTGDIQYF
TRBJ1-2 TRBV18 - CASSPSGGAKNYGYTF
TRBJ1-5 TRBV27 once CASSLSGQGNQPQHF
TRBJ1-1 TRBV11-2 - CASRRGRNPEAFF
TRBJ2-7 TRBV5-6 - CASSSYAPINYEQYF